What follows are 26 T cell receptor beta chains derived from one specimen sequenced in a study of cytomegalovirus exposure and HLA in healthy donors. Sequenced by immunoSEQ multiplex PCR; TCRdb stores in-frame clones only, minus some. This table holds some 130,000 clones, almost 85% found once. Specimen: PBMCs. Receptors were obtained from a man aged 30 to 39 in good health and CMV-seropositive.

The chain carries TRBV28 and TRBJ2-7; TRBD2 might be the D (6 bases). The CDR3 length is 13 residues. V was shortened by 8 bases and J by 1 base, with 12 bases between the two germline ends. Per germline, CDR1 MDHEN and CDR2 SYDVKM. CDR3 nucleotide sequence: TGTGCCAGCCACTATAGCGGATCCTACGAGCAGTACTTC. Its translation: CASHYSGSYEQYF.

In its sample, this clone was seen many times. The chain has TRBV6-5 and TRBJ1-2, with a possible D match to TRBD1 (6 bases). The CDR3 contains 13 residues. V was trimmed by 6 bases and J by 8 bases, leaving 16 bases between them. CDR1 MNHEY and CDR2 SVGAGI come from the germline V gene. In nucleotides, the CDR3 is TGTGCCAGCAGCATACAGGGTGTGCGGGGCTACACCTTC. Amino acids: CASSIQGVRGYTF.

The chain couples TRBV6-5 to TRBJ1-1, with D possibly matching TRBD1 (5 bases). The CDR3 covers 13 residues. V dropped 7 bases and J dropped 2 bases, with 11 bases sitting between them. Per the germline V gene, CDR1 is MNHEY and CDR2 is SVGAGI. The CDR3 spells CASTNGGNTEAFF. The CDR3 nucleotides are TGTGCCAGCACCAACGGGGGAAACACTGAAGCTTTCTTT.

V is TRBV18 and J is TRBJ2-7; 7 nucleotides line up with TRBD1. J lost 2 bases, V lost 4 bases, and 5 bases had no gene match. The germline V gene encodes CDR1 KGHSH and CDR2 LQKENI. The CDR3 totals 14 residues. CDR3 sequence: CASSLGDRTYEQYF. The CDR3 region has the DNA TGTGCCAGCTCACTAGGGGACAGAACCTACGAGCAGTACTTC.

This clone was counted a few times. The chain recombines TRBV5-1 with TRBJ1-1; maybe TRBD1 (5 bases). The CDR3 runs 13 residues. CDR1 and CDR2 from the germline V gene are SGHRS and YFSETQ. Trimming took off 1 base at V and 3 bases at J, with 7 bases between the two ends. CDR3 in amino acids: CASSLNRYTEAFF. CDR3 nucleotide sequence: TGCGCCAGCAGCTTGAACAGGTACACTGAAGCTTTCTTT.

The CDR3: CAWTEAGAYNEQFF. Written as DNA, the CDR3 is TGTGCCTGGACCGAAGCGGGAGCCTACAATGAGCAGTTCTTC. The gene calls are TRBV30 and TRBJ2-1; 8 nucleotides match TRBD2. CDR3 length equals 14 residues. Germline CDR1 and CDR2: GTSNPN and SVGIG (reference sequence). The junction had 4 bases not matched to a gene; V was cut back by 4 bases and J by 2 bases.

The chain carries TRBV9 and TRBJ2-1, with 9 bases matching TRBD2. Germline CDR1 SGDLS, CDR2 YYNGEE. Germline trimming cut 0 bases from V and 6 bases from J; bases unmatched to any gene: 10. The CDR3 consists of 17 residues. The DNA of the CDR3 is TGTGCCAGCAGCGTAGTCCCTAGCGGGACCCCTTCCAATGAGCAGTTCTTC. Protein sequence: CASSVVPSGTPSNEQFF. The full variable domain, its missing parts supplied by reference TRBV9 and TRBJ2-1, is DSGVTQTPKHLITATGQRVTLRCSPRSGDLSVYWYQQSLDQGLQFLIQYYNGEERAKGNILERFSAQQFPDLHSELNLSSLELGDSALYFCASSVVPSGTPSNEQFFGPGTRLTVL.

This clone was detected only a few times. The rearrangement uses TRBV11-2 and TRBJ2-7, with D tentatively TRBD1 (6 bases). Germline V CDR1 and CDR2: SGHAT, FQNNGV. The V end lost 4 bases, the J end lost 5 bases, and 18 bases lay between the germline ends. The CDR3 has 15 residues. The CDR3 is CASSSITGKDDEQYF. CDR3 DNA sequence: TGTGCCAGCAGCTCTATAACAGGGAAGGATGACGAGCAGTACTTC.

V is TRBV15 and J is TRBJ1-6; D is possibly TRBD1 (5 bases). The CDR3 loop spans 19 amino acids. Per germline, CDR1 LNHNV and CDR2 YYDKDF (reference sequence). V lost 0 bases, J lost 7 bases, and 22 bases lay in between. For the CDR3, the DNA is TGTGCCACCAGCAGAGATATGATCGATACAGGAGCCTCCAATTCACCCCTCCACTTT. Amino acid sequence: CATSRDMIDTGASNSPLHF.

CDR3 in DNA: TGCGCCAGCAGGACGGGGAACTACGAGCAGTACTTC. Translating gives CASRTGNYEQYF. The V and J genes are TRBV5-1 and TRBJ2-7; the D gene is possibly TRBD2 (5 bases). V was clipped by 5 bases and J by 3 bases, with 9 bases between them. The CDR3 sequence is 12 residues long. The germline gives CDR1 SGHRS, CDR2 YFSETQ.

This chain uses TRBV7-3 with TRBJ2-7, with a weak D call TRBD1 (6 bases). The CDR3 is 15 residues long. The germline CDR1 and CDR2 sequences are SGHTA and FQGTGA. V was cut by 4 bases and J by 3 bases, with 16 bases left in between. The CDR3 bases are TGTGCCAGCAGCTCCCAACAGGGTACGGTCTACGAGCAGTACTTC. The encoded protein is CASSSQQGTVYEQYF.

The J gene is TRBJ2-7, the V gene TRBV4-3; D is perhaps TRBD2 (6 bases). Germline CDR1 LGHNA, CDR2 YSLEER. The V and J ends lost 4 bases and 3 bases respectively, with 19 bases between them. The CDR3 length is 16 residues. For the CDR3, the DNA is TGCGCCAGCAGCCGGGGAGGAGACGGATCCGACTACGAGCAGTACTTC. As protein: CASSRGGDGSDYEQYF.

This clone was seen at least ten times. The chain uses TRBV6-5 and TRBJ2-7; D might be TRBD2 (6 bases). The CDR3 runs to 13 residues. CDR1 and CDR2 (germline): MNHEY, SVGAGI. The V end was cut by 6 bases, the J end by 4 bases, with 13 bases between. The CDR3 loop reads CASSQYGGYEQYF. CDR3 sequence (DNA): TGTGCCAGCAGCCAGTATGGGGGGTACGAGCAGTACTTC.

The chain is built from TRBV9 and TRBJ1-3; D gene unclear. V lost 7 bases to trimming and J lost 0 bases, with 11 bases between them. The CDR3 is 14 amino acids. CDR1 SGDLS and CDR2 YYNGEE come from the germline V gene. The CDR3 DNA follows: TGTGCCAGCGGGAGATCGAGCTCTGGAAACACCATATATTTT. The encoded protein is CASGRSSSGNTIYF.

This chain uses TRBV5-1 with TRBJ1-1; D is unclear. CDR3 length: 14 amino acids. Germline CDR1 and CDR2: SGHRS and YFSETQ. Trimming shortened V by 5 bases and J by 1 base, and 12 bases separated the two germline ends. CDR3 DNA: TGCGCCAGCAGGTCGCTCGGCGGGAACACTGAAGCTTTCTTT. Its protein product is CASRSLGGNTEAFF. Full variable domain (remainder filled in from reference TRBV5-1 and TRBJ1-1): KAGVTQTPRYLIKTRGQQVTLSCSPISGHRSVSWYQQTPGQGLQFLFEYFSETQRNKGNFPGRFSGRQFSNSRSEMNVSTLELGDSALYLCASRSLGGNTEAFFGQGTRLTVV.

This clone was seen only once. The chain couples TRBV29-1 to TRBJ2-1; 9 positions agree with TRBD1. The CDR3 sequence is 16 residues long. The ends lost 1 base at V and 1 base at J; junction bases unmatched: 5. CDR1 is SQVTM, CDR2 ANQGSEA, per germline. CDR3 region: CSVEGGQGISYNEQFF. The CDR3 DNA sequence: TGCAGCGTTGAAGGGGGACAGGGCATATCCTACAATGAGCAGTTCTTC.

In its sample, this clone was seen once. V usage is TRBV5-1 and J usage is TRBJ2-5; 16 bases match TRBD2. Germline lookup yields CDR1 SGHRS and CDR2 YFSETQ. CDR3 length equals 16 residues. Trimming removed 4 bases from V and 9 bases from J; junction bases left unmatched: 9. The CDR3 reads CASSVGTSGGVMAQYF. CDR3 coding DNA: TGCGCCAGCAGCGTCGGGACTAGCGGGGGGGTAATGGCCCAGTACTTC.

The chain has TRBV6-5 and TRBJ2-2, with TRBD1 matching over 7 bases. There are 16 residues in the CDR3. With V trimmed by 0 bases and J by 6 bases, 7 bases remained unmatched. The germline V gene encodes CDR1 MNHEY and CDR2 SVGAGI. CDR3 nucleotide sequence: TGTGCCAGCAGTTACTCGTTCGACAGGGCGGCCGGGGAGCTGTTTTTT. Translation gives CASSYSFDRAAGELFF.

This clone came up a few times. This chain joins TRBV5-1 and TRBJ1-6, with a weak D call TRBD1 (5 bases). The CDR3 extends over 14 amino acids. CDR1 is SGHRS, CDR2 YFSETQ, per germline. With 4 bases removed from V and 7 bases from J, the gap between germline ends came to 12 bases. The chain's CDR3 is CASSHFDSNSPLHF. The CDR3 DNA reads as TGCGCCAGCAGCCACTTTGACAGCAATTCACCCCTCCACTTT. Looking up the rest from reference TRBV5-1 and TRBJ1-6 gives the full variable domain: KAGVTQTPRYLIKTRGQQVTLSCSPISGHRSVSWYQQTPGQGLQFLFEYFSETQRNKGNFPGRFSGRQFSNSRSEMNVSTLELGDSALYLCASSHFDSNSPLHFGNGTRLTVT.

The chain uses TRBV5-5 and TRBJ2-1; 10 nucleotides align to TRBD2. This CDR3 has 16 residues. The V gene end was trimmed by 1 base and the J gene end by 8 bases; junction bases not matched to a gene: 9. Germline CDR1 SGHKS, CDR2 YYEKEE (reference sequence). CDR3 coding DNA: TGTGCCAGCAGCTTGCTTCGGGCTAGCGGGAGAGATGAGCAGTTCTTC. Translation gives CASSLLRASGRDEQFF.

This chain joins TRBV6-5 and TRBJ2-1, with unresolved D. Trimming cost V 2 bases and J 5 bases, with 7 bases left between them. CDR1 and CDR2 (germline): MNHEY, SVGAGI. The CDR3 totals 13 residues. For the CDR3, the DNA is TGTGCCAGCAGTTACGTTCGTAACAATGAGCAGTTCTTC. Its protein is CASSYVRNNEQFF.

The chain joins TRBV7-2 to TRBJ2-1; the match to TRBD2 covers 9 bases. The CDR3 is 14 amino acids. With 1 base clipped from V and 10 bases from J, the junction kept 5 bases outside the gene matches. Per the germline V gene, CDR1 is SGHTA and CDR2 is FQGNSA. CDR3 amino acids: CASSLGGRAWEQFF. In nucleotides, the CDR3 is TGTGCCAGCAGCTTAGGCGGGAGGGCCTGGGAGCAGTTCTTC.

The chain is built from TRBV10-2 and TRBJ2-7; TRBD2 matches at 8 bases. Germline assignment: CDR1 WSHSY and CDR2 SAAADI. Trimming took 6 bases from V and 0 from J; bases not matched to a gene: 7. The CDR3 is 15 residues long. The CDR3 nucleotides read TGCGCCAGCAGCGACGGGGGGGCAACCTCCTACGAGCAGTACTTC. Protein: CASSDGGATSYEQYF.

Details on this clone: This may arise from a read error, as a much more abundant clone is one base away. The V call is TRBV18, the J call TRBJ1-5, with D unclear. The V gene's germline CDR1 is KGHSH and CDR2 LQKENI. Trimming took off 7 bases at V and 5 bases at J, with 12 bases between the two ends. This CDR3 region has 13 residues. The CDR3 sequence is CASLPTDYQPQHF. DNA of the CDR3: TGTGCCAGCTTACCTACAGATTATCAGCCCCAGCATTTT.

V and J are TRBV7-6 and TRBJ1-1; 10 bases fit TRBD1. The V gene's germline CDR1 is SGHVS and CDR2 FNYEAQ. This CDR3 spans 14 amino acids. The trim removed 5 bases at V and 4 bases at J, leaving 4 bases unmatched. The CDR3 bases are TGTGCCAGCAGCCCGGGGACAGGGGTCACTGAAGCTTTCTTT. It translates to CASSPGTGVTEAFF.

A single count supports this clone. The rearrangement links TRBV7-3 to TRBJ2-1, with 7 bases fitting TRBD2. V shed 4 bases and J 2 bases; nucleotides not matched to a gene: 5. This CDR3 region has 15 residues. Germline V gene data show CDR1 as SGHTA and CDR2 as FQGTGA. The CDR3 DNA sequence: TGTGCCAGCAGCTCCACTAGCGCAACCTACAATGAGCAGTTCTTC. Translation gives CASSSTSATYNEQFF.